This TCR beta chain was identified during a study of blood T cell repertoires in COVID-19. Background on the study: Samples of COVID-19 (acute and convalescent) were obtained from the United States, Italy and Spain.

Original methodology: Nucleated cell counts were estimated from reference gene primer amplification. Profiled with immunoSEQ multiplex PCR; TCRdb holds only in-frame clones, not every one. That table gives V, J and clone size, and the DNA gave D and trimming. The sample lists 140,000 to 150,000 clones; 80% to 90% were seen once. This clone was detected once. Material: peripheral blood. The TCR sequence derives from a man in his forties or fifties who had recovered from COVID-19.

CDR3 DNA: TGTGCCAGCAGCTTAGTAGGGGGCTTGAACACTGAAGCTTTCTTT. This gives the protein CASSLVGGLNTEAFF. This rearrangement joins TRBV11-2 to TRBJ1-1; 7 bases match TRBD1. Germline loops: CDR1 SGHAT, CDR2 FQNNGV. Trimming took 1 base from V and 0 from J; bases not matched to a gene: 2. This CDR3 has 15 residues.